These 22 T cell receptor beta chains were all obtained from the same sample, sequenced in a study of blood T cell repertoires in COVID-19. Assay: immunoSEQ multiplex PCR; the TCRdb copy retains only in-frame clones and omits some. The sample records a few hundred thousand clones, around 89% being singletons. Specimen: PBMCs or T cells enriched from blood (not recorded which). These receptors were taken from a man aged 35 to 55 who had recovered from COVID-19.

The V and J genes are TRBV5-5 and TRBJ2-7, with D perhaps TRBD2 (6 bases). Trimming removed 1 base from V and 2 bases from J, with 10 bases in between. This CDR3 contains 14 residues. Germline loops: CDR1 SGHKS, CDR2 YYEKEE (reference sequence). The CDR3 coding sequence is TGTGCCAGCAGCTTGACCGGGAGAACCTACGAGCAGTACTTC. Its translation: CASSLTGRTYEQYF. Supplemented by reference TRBV5-5 and TRBJ2-7, the full variable domain reads DAGVTQSPTHLIKTRGQQVTLRCSPISGHKSVSWYQQVLGQGPQFIFQYYEKEERGRGNFPDRFSARQFPNYSSELNVNALLLGDSALYLCASSLTGRTYEQYFGPGTRLTVT.

The rearrangement links TRBV6-6 to TRBJ2-7, with 10 bases lining up with TRBD2. Germline values: CDR1 MNHNY, CDR2 SVGAGI (reference sequence). There are 15 residues in the CDR3. Germline trimming cut 0 bases from V and 4 bases from J; bases unmatched to any gene: 3. The CDR3 DNA sequence: TGTGCCAGCAGTTACTCCGCTAGCGGGAGTTACGAGCAGTACTTC. It specifies CASSYSASGSYEQYF.

This rearrangement joins TRBV5-3 to TRBJ2-1; 10 nucleotides match TRBD2. TRBV5-3 is an ORF, with its function uncertain. The V and J ends lost 3 bases and 2 bases, in that order; junction bases with no gene match: 8. The CDR3 contains 17 residues. Here the CDR3 DNA reads TGTGCCAGAAGCTGGCTGATTAGCGGGGGGACCTACAATGAGCAGTTCTTC. It encodes CARSWLISGGTYNEQFF.

The J gene is TRBJ2-1, the V gene TRBV7-9, with a possible D match to TRBD2 (6 bases). Germline CDR1 and CDR2: SEHNR and FQNEAQ (reference sequence). Trimming took off 5 bases at V and 7 bases at J, with 24 bases between the two ends. The CDR3 loop spans 17 amino acids. CDR3 loop: CASSDSRRWRGGNEQFF. CDR3 bases: TGTGCCAGCAGCGATTCTCGGAGGTGGAGGGGAGGTAATGAGCAGTTCTTC.

V gene TRBV7-2 combines with J gene TRBJ2-4; 8 nucleotides agree with TRBD2. Germline-derived CDR1 and CDR2 are SGHTA and FQGNSA. The junction had 10 bases not matched to a gene; V was cut back by 5 bases and J by 1 base. The CDR3 runs 17 residues. For the CDR3, the DNA is TGTGCCAGCAGCCCGGGGGGGCTAGCGAAGGCCAAAAACATTCAGTACTTC. It codes for CASSPGGLAKAKNIQYF.

This chain connects TRBV6-5 to TRBJ2-7; maybe TRBD2 (6 bases). This CDR3 comprises 15 residues. The V gene's germline CDR1 is MNHEY and CDR2 SVGAGI. V lost 6 bases and J lost 2, with 17 bases in between. The CDR3 loop reads CASRRGSPITYEQYF. DNA of the CDR3: TGTGCCAGCAGGCGGGGCTCCCCTATAACCTACGAGCAGTACTTC.

The CDR3 nucleotides read TGTGCCAGCAGTCCGGGACCGGGGACTAGCGGGAGGGCCGCCTACGAGCAGTACTTC. Translation: CASSPGPGTSGRAAYEQYF. The chain employs TRBV6-6 and TRBJ2-7, with TRBD2 matching 16 bases. V trimming: 5 bases; J trimming: 2 bases; junction bases outside the gene matches: 12. CDR1 MNHNY and CDR2 SVGAGI come from the germline V gene (reference sequence). CDR3 length equals 19 residues.

This chain joins TRBV7-7 and TRBJ2-5, with D perhaps TRBD2 (6 bases). The CDR3 length is 16 residues. CDR1 is SSHAT and CDR2 is FNYEAQ in the germline V gene (reference sequence). Trimming removed 5 bases at V and 5 bases at J, with 21 bases between. Written as DNA, the CDR3 is TGTGCCAGCAGCACGATTGGACTGAGTGGGGGGGAGACCCAGTACTTC. Amino acid sequence: CASSTIGLSGGETQYF.

CDR3 bases: TGTGCCAGCAGCCAAGGGACAGAACTCACCGGGGAGCTGTTTTTT. Translating gives CASSQGTELTGELFF. The genes are TRBV3-1 (or the pseudogene TRBV3-2) and TRBJ2-2; possibly TRBD1 for D (6 bases). Germline CDR1 LGHDT, CDR2 YNNKEL (reference sequence). Trimming removed 1 base from V and 4 bases from J, with 10 bases in between. This CDR3 contains 15 residues.

The chain is built from TRBV6-4 and TRBJ1-5, with a possible D match to TRBD1 (5 bases). V shed 2 bases and J shed 6 bases, with 8 bases lying between them. Per the germline V gene, CDR1 is MRHNA and CDR2 is SNTAGT. CDR3 size: 13 residues. The CDR3 nucleotides read TGTGCCAGCAGTGACAGGGGAGGTCAGCCCCAGCATTTT. Translating it yields CASSDRGGQPQHF.

This chain connects TRBV19 to TRBJ1-1; D is perhaps TRBD1 (6 bases). The CDR3 is 15 amino acids. The germline gives CDR1 LNHDA, CDR2 SQIVND (reference sequence). Trimming left V 0 bases short and J 5 bases short, with 13 bases between. This CDR3 is CASSIDAGAGTEAFF. The CDR3 DNA sequence: TGTGCCAGTAGTATAGATGCAGGGGCTGGGACTGAAGCTTTCTTT.

The chain recombines TRBV10-2 with TRBJ2-3; D perhaps matches TRBD2 (7 bases). The V gene's germline CDR1 is WSHSY and CDR2 SAAADI. The CDR3 runs 15 residues. Trimming took 4 bases from V and 6 from J, leaving 17 bases between them. Here the CDR3 DNA reads TGCGCCAGCAGTGTATCGGGGGGCACCGCGGATACGCAGTATTTT. Amino acid sequence: CASSVSGGTADTQYF.

The rearrangement uses TRBV30 and TRBJ1-1, with 7 bases lining up with TRBD1. The CDR3 length is 13 residues. Trimming cost V 4 bases and J 1 base; bases outside gene matches: 3. CDR1 and CDR2 from the germline V gene are GTSNPN and SVGIG (reference sequence). The CDR3 sequence: CAWTGQRNTEAFF. As DNA, the CDR3 is TGTGCCTGGACGGGACAGAGGAACACTGAAGCTTTCTTT.

This chain uses TRBV6-2 or TRBV6-3 with TRBJ2-2; D is perhaps TRBD1 (5 bases). In germline, CDR1 is MNHEY, CDR2 SVGEGT. The CDR3 loop spans 14 amino acids. Deletions cut 5 bases from V and 3 bases from J, with 10 bases between. CDR3 DNA: TGTGCCAGCAGTCCCGACAGCCACACCGGGGAGCTGTTTTTT. It specifies CASSPDSHTGELFF.

This rearrangement joins TRBV7-9 to TRBJ2-7; 11 bases are a match to TRBD2. CDR3 size: 15 residues. Germline CDR1 SEHNR, CDR2 FQNEAQ (reference sequence). The V and J ends lost 1 base and 1 base, in that order; junction bases with no gene match: 0. CDR3 bases: TGTGCCAGCAGCTTAGTAGCGGGAGGGTCCTACGAGCAGTACTTC. It yields the protein CASSLVAGGSYEQYF.

This chain connects TRBV7-6 to TRBJ1-2; perhaps TRBD1 as D (6 bases). The CDR3 covers 15 residues. The V gene's germline CDR1 is SGHVS and CDR2 FNYEAQ. The germline V and J ends were trimmed by 1 base and 0 bases, with 9 bases remaining between them. The CDR3 loop reads CASSLGTGPNYGYTF. CDR3 DNA sequence: TGTGCCAGCAGCTTAGGTACAGGGCCTAACTATGGCTACACCTTC.

This clone was picked up a small number of times. The V call is TRBV5-5, the J call TRBJ2-7; D perhaps matches TRBD1 (5 bases). Trimming pared 0 bases from V and 2 bases from J, leaving 9 bases between. This CDR3 has 14 residues. Germline V gives CDR1 SGHKS, CDR2 YYEKEE (reference sequence). CDR3: CASSLGIQAYEQYF. The CDR3 coding sequence is TGTGCCAGCAGCTTGGGGATACAGGCCTACGAGCAGTACTTC.

This clone was seen a single time. The rearrangement links TRBV7-2 to TRBJ2-1; 7 nucleotides line up with TRBD2. Germline lookup yields CDR1 SGHTA and CDR2 FQGNSA. Trimming cost V 5 bases and J 0 bases; bases outside gene matches: 7. This CDR3 spans 16 amino acids. CDR3 sequence: CASSPPPGGSYNEQFF. The CDR3, as DNA: TGTGCCAGCAGCCCACCGCCGGGAGGCTCCTACAATGAGCAGTTCTTC.

The chain employs TRBV5-1 and TRBJ1-1; D is ambiguous. V gave up 0 bases and J gave up 0 bases, with 9 bases separating them. CDR3 size: 15 residues. Germline V gene data show CDR1 as SGHRS and CDR2 as YFSETQ. As DNA, the CDR3 is TGCGCCAGCAGCTTGGGGCCGAACGTGAACACTGAAGCTTTCTTT. As protein: CASSLGPNVNTEAFF.

The chain recombines TRBV7-2 with TRBJ2-1, with TRBD2 as a possible D gene (6 bases). Trimming stripped 4 bases from V and 0 bases from J, with 13 bases between. Germline V lookup: CDR1 SGHTA, CDR2 FQGNSA. CDR3 length: 16 amino acids. CDR3 protein: CASSSRRGLSYNEQFF. Here the CDR3 DNA reads TGTGCCAGCAGCTCACGGCGGGGTCTCTCCTACAATGAGCAGTTCTTC.

The chain combines TRBV2 with TRBJ2-1, with 11 bases lining up with TRBD2. Germline-derived CDR1 and CDR2 are SNHLY and FYNNEI. The length of the CDR3 is 14 residues. J was trimmed by 8 bases and V by 7 bases; bases with no gene match: 7. This CDR3 reads CASKFSGGVDEQFF. CDR3 coding DNA: TGTGCCAGCAAGTTTAGCGGGGGGGTTGATGAGCAGTTCTTC.

This clone has just one count. The chain couples TRBV28 to TRBJ2-1, with 9 bases aligning to TRBD1. The V segment lost 6 bases and the J segment 8 bases; nucleotides outside the gene matches: 11. The CDR3 runs to 15 residues. Germline V CDR1 and CDR2: MDHEN, SYDVKM. The DNA of the CDR3 is TGTGCCAGCAGAGCCTGGGACAGGGAGTTGGATGAGCAGTTCTTC. It encodes CASRAWDRELDEQFF.